This passage covers 17 T cell receptor beta chains from one sample sequenced in a study of cytotoxic CD8 clonotypes in ibrutinib-treated CLL (dated by TCRdb to about 2021). Library method: the immunoSEQ multiplex PCR assay. The immuneACCESS repertoire file appears here via TCRdb, limited to in-frame rearrangements. These files lack a portion of the clones; in checked studies, under half of the deficit traces to unresolved V genes, and the cause of the others is not known. A total of just over 200,000 clones appear in this sample, 75% to 85% of them only once. The top ten clonotypes cover about an eighth of the sample. The time point label of this sample denotes: roughly 12 months on ibrutinib. The sample consisted of PBMCs, taken after 12 months of ibrutinib treatment. These receptors were collected from a human donor with chronic lymphocytic leukemia.

The V call is TRBV7-3, the J call TRBJ2-5, with 7 bases aligning to TRBD2. Trimming cost V 6 bases and J 1 base; bases outside gene matches: 5. Germline CDR1 is SGHTA and CDR2 is FQGTGA. The CDR3 sequence is 14 residues long. Written as DNA, the CDR3 is TGTGCCAGCAGTCCAGGGAGGGGCCAAGAGACCCAGTACTTC. Protein product: CASSPGRGQETQYF.

This chain joins TRBV25-1 and TRBJ1-4; tentative D call: TRBD1 (5 bases). This CDR3 is built from 15 residues. V was pared by 1 base and J by 8 bases, with 14 bases between. Germline V CDR1 and CDR2: MGHDK, SYGVNS. This chain's CDR3 is CASSESPGPREKLFF. The DNA of the CDR3 is TGTGCCAGCAGTGAATCCCCGGGACCGCGGGAAAAACTGTTTTTT. The whole variable domain, remainder taken from reference TRBV25-1 and TRBJ1-4, is EADIYQTPRYLVIGTGKKITLECSQTMGHDKMYWYQQDPGMELHLIHYSYGVNSTEKGDLSSESTVSRIRTEHFPLTLESARPSHTSQYLCASSESPGPREKLFFGSGTQLSVL.

The chain recombines TRBV5-5 with TRBJ1-2; no clear D gene. V was shortened by 2 bases and J by 6 bases, with 5 bases between the two germline ends. CDR3 length: 11 residues. The germline V gene has CDR1 SGHKS and CDR2 YYEKEE (reference sequence). The CDR3 nucleotides are TGTGCCAGCAGCTTTTGGGATGGCTACACCTTC. Amino acids: CASSFWDGYTF. Full variable domain (remainder filled in from reference TRBV5-5 and TRBJ1-2): DAGVTQSPTHLIKTRGQQVTLRCSPISGHKSVSWYQQVLGQGPQFIFQYYEKEERGRGNFPDRFSARQFPNYSSELNVNALLLGDSALYLCASSFWDGYTFGSGTRLTVV.

This rearrangement joins TRBV11-2 to TRBJ2-7; 7 nucleotides line up with TRBD1. Germline lookup yields CDR1 SGHAT and CDR2 FQNNGV. CDR3 length: 18 residues. After removal of 4 bases from V and 4 bases from J, the junction contained 19 bases not matched to a gene. DNA of the CDR3: TGTGCCAGCAGCTCCGACAGCCGGACAGGAAGGACCCTGTACGAGCAGTACTTC. It translates to CASSSDSRTGRTLYEQYF.

V is TRBV19 and J is TRBJ2-1; a possible D gene is TRBD2 (5 bases). Trimming stripped 6 bases from V and 7 bases from J, with 19 bases between. The CDR3 runs 15 residues. Germline lookup yields CDR1 LNHDA and CDR2 SQIVND (reference sequence). The DNA for the CDR3 is TGTGCCAGTAGGCTCGGTGGGAGAAGTCTTAATGAGCAGTTCTTC. Amino acids: CASRLGGRSLNEQFF.

Here the CDR3 DNA reads TGTGCCAGCAGCTTAAGCCCGGGACATTTCTACGAGCAGTACTTC. It encodes CASSLSPGHFYEQYF. The rearrangement uses TRBV7-6 and TRBJ2-7, with D perhaps matching TRBD1 (6 bases). V was clipped by 2 bases and J by 3 bases, with 14 bases between them. In germline, CDR1 is SGHVS, CDR2 FNYEAQ. CDR3 size: 15 residues.

The table lists this clone with a count of one. V usage is TRBV19 and J usage is TRBJ2-3; 10 nucleotides line up with TRBD1. The length of the CDR3 is 15 residues. Germline V gives CDR1 LNHDA, CDR2 SQIVND (reference sequence). The ends lost 3 bases at V and 3 bases at J; junction bases unmatched: 3. CDR3 sequence: CASSIGQGVTDTQYF. The CDR3 bases are TGTGCCAGTAGTATTGGACAGGGGGTGACAGATACGCAGTATTTT.

J is TRBJ2-3 and V is TRBV19; 8 nucleotides align to TRBD2. Germline CDR1 is LNHDA and CDR2 is SQIVND (reference sequence). The CDR3 sequence is 15 residues long. The ends lost 6 bases at V and 2 bases at J; junction bases unmatched: 7. The CDR3 reads CASRRIAGNTDTQYF. CDR3 nucleotides: TGTGCCAGTAGGAGGATAGCGGGGAACACAGATACGCAGTATTTT.

The rearrangement uses TRBV2 and TRBJ2-5; 8 nucleotides match TRBD1. The CDR3 contains 14 residues. Germline loops: CDR1 SNHLY, CDR2 FYNNEI. Trimming took 6 bases from V and 4 from J; bases not matched to a gene: 7. Here the CDR3 reads CASRRTGTSETQYF. As DNA, the CDR3 is TGTGCCAGCAGACGGACAGGGACGTCAGAGACCCAGTACTTC.

The sample holds a few counts of this clone. The genes are TRBV5-4 and TRBJ2-3; D may match TRBD1 or TRBD2 (5 bases each). Looked up from germline, CDR1 is SGHNT and CDR2 is YYREEE (reference sequence). The CDR3 extends over 14 amino acids. Deletions cut 3 bases from V and 0 bases from J, with 8 bases between. The DNA of the CDR3 is TGTGCCAGCAGCTGGAGGACAAGCACAGATACGCAGTATTTT. Protein product: CASSWRTSTDTQYF. Full variable domain (remainder filled in from reference TRBV5-4 and TRBJ2-3): ETGVTQSPTHLIKTRGQQVTLRCSSQSGHNTVSWYQQALGQGPQFIFQYYREEENGRGNFPPRFSGLQFPNYSSELNVNALELDDSALYLCASSWRTSTDTQYFGPGTRLTVL.

The V and J genes are TRBV6-1 and TRBJ1-2; unclear D gene. Looked up from germline, CDR1 is MNHNS and CDR2 is SASEGT. CDR3 length: 11 amino acids. V dropped 6 bases and J dropped 8 bases, with 10 bases sitting between them. The CDR3 reads CASSLPPGYTF. In DNA form, the CDR3 reads TGTGCCAGCAGCTTACCACCAGGCTACACCTTC.

CDR3 coding DNA: TGCGCCACCGAGGCTATGCTAGCGGGAGACAATGAGCAGTTCTTC. Translated: CATEAMLAGDNEQFF. The rearrangement uses TRBV10-2 and TRBJ2-1, with TRBD2 matching over 10 bases. CDR1 and CDR2 (germline): WSHSY, SAAADI. The V and J ends lost 10 bases and 5 bases, in that order; junction bases with no gene match: 11. CDR3 length: 15 residues.

The genes are TRBV6-1 and TRBJ2-3; D gene uncertain. This CDR3 contains 13 residues. With 8 bases removed from V and 1 base from J, the gap between germline ends came to 10 bases. The germline CDR1 and CDR2 sequences are MNHNS and SASEGT. CDR3 nucleotides: TGTGCCAGCGCATACGTCGGCACAGATACGCAGTATTTT. Translating gives CASAYVGTDTQYF.

V usage is TRBV15 and J usage is TRBJ2-1; no reliable D call. Between the trimmed V and J ends, which lost 0 bases and 12 bases, there was a span of 12 bases. CDR3 length: 13 residues. Germline CDR1 reads LNHNV; CDR2 reads YYDKDF (reference sequence). This chain's CDR3 is CATSRDLASAQFF. DNA for the CDR3: TGTGCCACCAGCAGAGATCTCGCTTCGGCGCAGTTCTTC.

The CDR3 here is CASRAGGYNEQFF. The CDR3 region has the DNA TGCGCCAGCAGGGCCGGGGGGTACAATGAGCAGTTCTTC. This rearrangement joins TRBV5-1 to TRBJ2-1; 7 bases fit TRBD2. The length of the CDR3 is 13 residues. Germline CDR1 reads SGHRS; CDR2 reads YFSETQ. With V trimmed by 5 bases and J by 4 bases, 3 bases remained unmatched.

The genes are TRBV13 and TRBJ2-3; TRBD2 matches at 9 bases. The V segment lost 5 bases and the J segment 0 bases; nucleotides outside the gene matches: 12. The CDR3 is made up of 18 amino acids. Germline values: CDR1 PRHDT, CDR2 FYEKMQ (reference sequence). This CDR3 reads CASSTWGGSGGSTDTQYF. The DNA for the CDR3 is TGTGCCAGCAGCACGTGGGGTGGGAGCGGGGGGAGCACAGATACGCAGTATTTT.

The gene calls are TRBV5-4 and TRBJ1-2, with TRBD1 as a possible D gene (5 bases). Germline values: CDR1 SGHNT, CDR2 YYREEE (reference sequence). Trimming cost V 4 bases and J 5 bases, with 12 bases left between them. CDR3 size: 13 residues. The CDR3 reads CASSTQETYGYTF. The CDR3 DNA follows: TGTGCCAGCAGCACACAGGAAACATATGGCTACACCTTC.